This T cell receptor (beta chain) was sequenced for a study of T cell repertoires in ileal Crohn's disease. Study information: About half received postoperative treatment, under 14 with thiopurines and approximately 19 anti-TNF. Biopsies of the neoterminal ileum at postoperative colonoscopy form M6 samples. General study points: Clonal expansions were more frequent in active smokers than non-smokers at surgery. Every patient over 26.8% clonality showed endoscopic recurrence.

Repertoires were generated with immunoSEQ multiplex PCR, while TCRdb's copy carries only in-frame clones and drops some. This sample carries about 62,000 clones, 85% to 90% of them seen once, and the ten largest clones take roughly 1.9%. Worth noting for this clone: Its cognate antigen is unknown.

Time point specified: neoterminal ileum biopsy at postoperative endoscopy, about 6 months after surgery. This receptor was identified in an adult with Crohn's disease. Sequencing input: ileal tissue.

DNA of the CDR3: TGTGCCAGCTCATTAAGGACTAGCAGTGAGCAGTACTTC. This encodes CASSLRTSSEQYF. The V and J genes are TRBV18 and TRBJ2-7, with 8 bases identical to TRBD2. V dropped 5 bases and J dropped 7; count of bases not matched to a gene: 7. The CDR3 is 13 residues long. Germline CDR1 KGHSH, CDR2 LQKENI.